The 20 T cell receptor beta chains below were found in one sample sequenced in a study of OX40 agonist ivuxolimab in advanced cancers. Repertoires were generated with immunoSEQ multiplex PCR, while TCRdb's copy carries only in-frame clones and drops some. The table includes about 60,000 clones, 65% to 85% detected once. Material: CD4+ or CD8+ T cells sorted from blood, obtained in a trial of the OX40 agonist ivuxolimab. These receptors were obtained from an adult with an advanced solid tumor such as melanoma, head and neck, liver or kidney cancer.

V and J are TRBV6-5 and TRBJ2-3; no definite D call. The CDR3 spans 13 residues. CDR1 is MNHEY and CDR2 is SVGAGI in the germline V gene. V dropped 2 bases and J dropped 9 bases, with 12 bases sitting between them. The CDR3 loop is CASSYDISGTQYF. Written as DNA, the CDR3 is TGTGCCAGCAGTTACGATATCTCGGGCACGCAGTATTTT.

For the CDR3, the DNA is TGTGCCAGCAGCTTGGAGGAGGAATTCTATGGCTACACCTTC. Translation: CASSLEEEFYGYTF. The gene calls are TRBV5-4 and TRBJ1-2, with D uncertain. V lost 0 bases and J 4 bases, leaving 10 bases between the germline ends. The CDR3 covers 14 residues. The germline gives CDR1 SGHNT, CDR2 YYREEE (reference sequence).

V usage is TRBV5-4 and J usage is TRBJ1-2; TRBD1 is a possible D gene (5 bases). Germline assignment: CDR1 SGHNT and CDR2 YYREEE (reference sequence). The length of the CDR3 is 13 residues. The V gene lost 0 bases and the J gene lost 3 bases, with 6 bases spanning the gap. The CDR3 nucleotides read TGTGCCAGCAGCTTGGTCAGGGACTATGGCTACACCTTC. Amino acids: CASSLVRDYGYTF.

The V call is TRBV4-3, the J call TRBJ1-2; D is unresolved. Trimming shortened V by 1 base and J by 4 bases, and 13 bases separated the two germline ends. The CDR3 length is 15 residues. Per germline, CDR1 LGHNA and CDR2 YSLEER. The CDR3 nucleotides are TGCGCCAGCAGCCAAGCCGGATCAACCGGCTATGGCTACACCTTC. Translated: CASSQAGSTGYGYTF.

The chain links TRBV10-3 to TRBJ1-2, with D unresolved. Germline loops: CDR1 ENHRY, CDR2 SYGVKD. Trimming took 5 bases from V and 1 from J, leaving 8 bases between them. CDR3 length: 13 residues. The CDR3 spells CAISTGSNYGYTF. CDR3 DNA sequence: TGTGCCATCAGTACTGGGAGTAACTATGGCTACACCTTC.

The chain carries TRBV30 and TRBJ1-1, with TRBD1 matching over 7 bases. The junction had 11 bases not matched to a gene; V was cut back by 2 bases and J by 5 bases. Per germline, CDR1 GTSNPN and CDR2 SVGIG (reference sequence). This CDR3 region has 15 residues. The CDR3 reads CAWSIRGGEGTEAFF. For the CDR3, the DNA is TGTGCCTGGAGTATAAGAGGGGGCGAAGGAACTGAAGCTTTCTTT.

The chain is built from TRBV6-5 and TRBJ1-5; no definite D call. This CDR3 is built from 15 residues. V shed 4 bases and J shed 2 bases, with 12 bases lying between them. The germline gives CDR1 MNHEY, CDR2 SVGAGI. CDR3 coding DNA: TGTGCCAGCAGTTTTTCCGGAGGCGGCAATCAGCCCCAGCATTTT. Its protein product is CASSFSGGGNQPQHF.

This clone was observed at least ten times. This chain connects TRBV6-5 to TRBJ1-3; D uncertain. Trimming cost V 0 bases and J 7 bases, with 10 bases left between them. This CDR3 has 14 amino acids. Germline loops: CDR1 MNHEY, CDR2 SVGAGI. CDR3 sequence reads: CASSYSARSNTIYF. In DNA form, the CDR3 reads TGTGCCAGCAGTTACTCGGCAAGGAGTAACACCATATATTTT.

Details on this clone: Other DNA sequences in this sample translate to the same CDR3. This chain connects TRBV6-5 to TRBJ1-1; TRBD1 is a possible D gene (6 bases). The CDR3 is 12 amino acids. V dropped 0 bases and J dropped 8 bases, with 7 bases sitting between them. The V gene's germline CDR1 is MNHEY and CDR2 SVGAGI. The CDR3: CASSYSGGEAFF. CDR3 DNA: TGTGCCAGCAGTTACTCGGGGGGCGAAGCTTTCTTT.

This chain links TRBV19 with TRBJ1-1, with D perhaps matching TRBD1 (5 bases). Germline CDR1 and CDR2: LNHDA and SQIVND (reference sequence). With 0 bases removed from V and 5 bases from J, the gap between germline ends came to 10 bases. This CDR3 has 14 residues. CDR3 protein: CASSIDHWGTEAFF. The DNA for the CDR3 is TGTGCCAGTAGTATAGATCATTGGGGGACTGAAGCTTTCTTT.

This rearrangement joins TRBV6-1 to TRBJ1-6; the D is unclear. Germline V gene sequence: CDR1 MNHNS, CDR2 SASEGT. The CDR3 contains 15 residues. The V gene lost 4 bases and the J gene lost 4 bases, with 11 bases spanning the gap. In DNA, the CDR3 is TGTGCCAGCAGTGTGATGGAATCTTATAATTCACCCCTCCACTTT. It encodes CASSVMESYNSPLHF.

The CDR3 spells CAISERGGSYEQYF. The CDR3 region has the DNA TGTGCCATCAGTGAGCGGGGGGGCTCCTACGAGCAGTACTTC. This chain links TRBV10-3 with TRBJ2-7; 8 bases are a match to TRBD2. With 2 bases clipped from V and 0 bases from J, the junction kept 0 bases outside the gene matches. Germline CDR1 ENHRY, CDR2 SYGVKD. This CDR3 has 14 residues.

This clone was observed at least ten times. This CDR3 reads CASSGLGQAGEGEQYF. The CDR3 DNA is TGTGCCAGTAGTGGATTAGGACAGGCGGGCGAGGGCGAGCAGTACTTC. The chain carries TRBV19 and TRBJ2-7; 7 bases fit TRBD1. This CDR3 contains 16 residues. V was clipped by 5 bases and J by 6 bases; unmatched bases: 16. Germline CDR1 LNHDA, CDR2 SQIVND (reference sequence).

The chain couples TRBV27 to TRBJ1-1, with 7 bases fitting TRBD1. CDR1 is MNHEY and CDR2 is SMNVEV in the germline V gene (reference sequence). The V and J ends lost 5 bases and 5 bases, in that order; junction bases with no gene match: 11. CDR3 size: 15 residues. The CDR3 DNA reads TGTGCCAGCAGTCCTCAAGGGGGCGCAGGGACTGAAGCTTTCTTT. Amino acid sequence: CASSPQGGAGTEAFF.

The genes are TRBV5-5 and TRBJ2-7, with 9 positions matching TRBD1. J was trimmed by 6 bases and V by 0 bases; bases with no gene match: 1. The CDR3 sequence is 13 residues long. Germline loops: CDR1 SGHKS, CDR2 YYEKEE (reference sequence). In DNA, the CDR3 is TGTGCCAGCAGCTTGGACAGGGGGCGCGAGCAGTACTTC. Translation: CASSLDRGREQYF. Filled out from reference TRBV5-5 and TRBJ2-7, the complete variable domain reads DAGVTQSPTHLIKTRGQQVTLRCSPISGHKSVSWYQQVLGQGPQFIFQYYEKEERGRGNFPDRFSARQFPNYSSELNVNALLLGDSALYLCASSLDRGREQYFGPGTRLTVT.

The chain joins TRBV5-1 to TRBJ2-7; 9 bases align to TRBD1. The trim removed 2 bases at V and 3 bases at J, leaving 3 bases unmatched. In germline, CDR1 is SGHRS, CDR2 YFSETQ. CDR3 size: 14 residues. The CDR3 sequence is CASSLGTGRYEQYF. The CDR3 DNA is TGCGCCAGCAGCTTAGGGACAGGGCGCTACGAGCAGTACTTC.

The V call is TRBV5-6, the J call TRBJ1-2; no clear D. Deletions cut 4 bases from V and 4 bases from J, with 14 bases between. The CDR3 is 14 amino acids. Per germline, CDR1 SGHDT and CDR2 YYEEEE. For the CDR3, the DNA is TGTGCCAGCAGCCTAGACAAGGGTGCCTATGGCTACACCTTC. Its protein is CASSLDKGAYGYTF.

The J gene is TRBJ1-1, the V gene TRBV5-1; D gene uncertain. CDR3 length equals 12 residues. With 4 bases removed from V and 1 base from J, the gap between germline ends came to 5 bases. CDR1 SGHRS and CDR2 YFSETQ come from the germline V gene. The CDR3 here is CASSAQNTEAFF. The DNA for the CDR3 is TGCGCCAGCAGCGCGCAGAACACTGAAGCTTTCTTT.

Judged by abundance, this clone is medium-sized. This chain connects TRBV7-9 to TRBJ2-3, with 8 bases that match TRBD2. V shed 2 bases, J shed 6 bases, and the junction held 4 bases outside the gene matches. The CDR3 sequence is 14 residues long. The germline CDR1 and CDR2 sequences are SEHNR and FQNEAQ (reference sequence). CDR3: CASSLRRGEDTQYF. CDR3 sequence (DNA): TGTGCCAGCAGCTTAAGGCGGGGGGAGGATACGCAGTATTTT.

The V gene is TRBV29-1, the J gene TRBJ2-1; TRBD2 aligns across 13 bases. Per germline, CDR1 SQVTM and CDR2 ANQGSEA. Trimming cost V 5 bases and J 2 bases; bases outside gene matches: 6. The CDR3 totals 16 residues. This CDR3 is CSVFGTSGDAYNEQFF. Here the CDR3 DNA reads TGCAGCGTTTTTGGGACTAGCGGGGACGCCTACAATGAGCAGTTCTTC.